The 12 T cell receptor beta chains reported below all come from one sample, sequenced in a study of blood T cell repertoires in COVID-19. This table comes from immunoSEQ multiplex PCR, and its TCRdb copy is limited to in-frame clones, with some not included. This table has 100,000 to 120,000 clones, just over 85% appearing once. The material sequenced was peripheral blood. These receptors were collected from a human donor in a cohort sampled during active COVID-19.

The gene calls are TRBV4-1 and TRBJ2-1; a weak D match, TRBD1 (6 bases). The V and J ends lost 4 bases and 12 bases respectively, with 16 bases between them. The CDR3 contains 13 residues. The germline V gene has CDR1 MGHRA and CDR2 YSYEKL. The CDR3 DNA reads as TGCGCCAGCAGCCCGATGGCCCGGGACACGCAGTTCTTC. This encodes CASSPMARDTQFF.

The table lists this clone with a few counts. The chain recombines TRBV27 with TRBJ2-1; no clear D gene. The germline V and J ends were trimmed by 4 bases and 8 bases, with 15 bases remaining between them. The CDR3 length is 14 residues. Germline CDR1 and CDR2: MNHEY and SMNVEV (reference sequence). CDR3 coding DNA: TGTGCCAGCAGTTCGAATAACTTTGTCGATGAGCAGTTCTTC. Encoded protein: CASSSNNFVDEQFF.

In DNA form, the CDR3 reads TGTGCCATCAGCGACGCCTCGACAGGGATTGGCAATCAGCCCCAGCATTTT. It is translated as CAISDASTGIGNQPQHF. The V and J genes are TRBV10-3 and TRBJ1-5; 7 bases are shared with TRBD1. Per the germline V gene, CDR1 is ENHRY and CDR2 is SYGVKD. The CDR3 consists of 17 residues. The J segment lost 2 bases and the V segment lost 6 bases, leaving 13 bases of the junction unmatched.

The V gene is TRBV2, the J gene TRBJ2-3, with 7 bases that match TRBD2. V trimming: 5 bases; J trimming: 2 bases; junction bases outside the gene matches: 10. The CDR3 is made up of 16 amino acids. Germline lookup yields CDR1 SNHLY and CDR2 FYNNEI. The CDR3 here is CASSRHPGTTTDTQYF. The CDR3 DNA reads TGTGCCAGCAGTAGGCACCCCGGGACTACCACAGATACGCAGTATTTT.

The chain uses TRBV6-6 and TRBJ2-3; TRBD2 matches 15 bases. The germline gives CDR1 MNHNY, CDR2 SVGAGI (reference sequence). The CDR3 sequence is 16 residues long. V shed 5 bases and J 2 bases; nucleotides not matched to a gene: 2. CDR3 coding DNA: TGTGCCAGCAGTGGACTAGCGGGGGGGCTCACAGATACGCAGTATTTT. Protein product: CASSGLAGGLTDTQYF.

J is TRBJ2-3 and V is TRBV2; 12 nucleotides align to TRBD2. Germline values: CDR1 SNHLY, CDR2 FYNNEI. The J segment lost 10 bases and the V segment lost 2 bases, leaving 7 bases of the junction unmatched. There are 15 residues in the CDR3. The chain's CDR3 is CASSENLAGGGAQYF. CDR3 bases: TGTGCCAGCAGTGAAAACCTAGCGGGAGGGGGGGCGCAGTATTTT.

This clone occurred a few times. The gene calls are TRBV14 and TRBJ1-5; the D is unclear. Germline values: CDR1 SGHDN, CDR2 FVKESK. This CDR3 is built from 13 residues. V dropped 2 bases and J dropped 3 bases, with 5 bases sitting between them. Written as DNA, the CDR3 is TGTGCCAGCAGCCAAAGCTTCAATCAGCCCCAGCATTTT. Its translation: CASSQSFNQPQHF.

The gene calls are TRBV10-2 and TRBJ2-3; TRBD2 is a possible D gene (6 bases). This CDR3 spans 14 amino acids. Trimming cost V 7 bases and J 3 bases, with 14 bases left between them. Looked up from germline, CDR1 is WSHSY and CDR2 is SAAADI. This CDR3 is CASMPGLGTDTQYF. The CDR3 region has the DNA TGCGCCAGCATGCCGGGACTGGGGACAGATACGCAGTATTTT.

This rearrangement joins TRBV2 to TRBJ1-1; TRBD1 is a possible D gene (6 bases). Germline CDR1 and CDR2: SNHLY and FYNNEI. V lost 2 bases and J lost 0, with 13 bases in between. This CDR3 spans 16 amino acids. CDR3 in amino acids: CASSERGGAMNTEAFF. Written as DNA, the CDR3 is TGTGCCAGCAGTGAACGGGGGGGGGCTATGAACACTGAAGCTTTCTTT.

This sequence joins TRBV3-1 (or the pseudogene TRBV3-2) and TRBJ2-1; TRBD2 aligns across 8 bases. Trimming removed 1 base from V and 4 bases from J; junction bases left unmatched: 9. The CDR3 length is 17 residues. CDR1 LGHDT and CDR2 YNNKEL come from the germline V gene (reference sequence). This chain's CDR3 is CASSQVAVSGGYNEQFF. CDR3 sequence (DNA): TGTGCCAGCAGCCAAGTGGCCGTGAGCGGGGGTTACAATGAGCAGTTCTTC.

Here the CDR3 reads CASSPGTSGYEQYF. The CDR3 DNA follows: TGTGCCAGTAGTCCTGGGACTAGCGGCTACGAGCAGTACTTC. The rearrangement uses TRBV19 and TRBJ2-7; TRBD2 matches 11 bases. Per germline, CDR1 LNHDA and CDR2 SQIVND (reference sequence). V was clipped by 5 bases and J by 3 bases; unmatched bases: 3. This CDR3 has 14 amino acids. Based on the CDR3 plus reference TRBV19 and TRBJ2-7, the full variable domain is DGGITQSPKYLFRKEGQNVTLSCEQNLNHDAMYWYRQDPGQGLRLIYYSQIVNDFQKGDIAEGYSVSREKKESFPLTVTSAQKNPTAFYLCASSPGTSGYEQYFGPGTRLTVT.

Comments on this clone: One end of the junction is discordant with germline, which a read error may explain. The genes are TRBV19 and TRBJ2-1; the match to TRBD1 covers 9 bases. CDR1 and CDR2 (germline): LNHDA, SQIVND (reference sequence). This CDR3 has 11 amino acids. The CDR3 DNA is TGTGCCAGTAGGAAAGGGACAGGGCTAGTCTTC. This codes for CASRKGTGLVF.